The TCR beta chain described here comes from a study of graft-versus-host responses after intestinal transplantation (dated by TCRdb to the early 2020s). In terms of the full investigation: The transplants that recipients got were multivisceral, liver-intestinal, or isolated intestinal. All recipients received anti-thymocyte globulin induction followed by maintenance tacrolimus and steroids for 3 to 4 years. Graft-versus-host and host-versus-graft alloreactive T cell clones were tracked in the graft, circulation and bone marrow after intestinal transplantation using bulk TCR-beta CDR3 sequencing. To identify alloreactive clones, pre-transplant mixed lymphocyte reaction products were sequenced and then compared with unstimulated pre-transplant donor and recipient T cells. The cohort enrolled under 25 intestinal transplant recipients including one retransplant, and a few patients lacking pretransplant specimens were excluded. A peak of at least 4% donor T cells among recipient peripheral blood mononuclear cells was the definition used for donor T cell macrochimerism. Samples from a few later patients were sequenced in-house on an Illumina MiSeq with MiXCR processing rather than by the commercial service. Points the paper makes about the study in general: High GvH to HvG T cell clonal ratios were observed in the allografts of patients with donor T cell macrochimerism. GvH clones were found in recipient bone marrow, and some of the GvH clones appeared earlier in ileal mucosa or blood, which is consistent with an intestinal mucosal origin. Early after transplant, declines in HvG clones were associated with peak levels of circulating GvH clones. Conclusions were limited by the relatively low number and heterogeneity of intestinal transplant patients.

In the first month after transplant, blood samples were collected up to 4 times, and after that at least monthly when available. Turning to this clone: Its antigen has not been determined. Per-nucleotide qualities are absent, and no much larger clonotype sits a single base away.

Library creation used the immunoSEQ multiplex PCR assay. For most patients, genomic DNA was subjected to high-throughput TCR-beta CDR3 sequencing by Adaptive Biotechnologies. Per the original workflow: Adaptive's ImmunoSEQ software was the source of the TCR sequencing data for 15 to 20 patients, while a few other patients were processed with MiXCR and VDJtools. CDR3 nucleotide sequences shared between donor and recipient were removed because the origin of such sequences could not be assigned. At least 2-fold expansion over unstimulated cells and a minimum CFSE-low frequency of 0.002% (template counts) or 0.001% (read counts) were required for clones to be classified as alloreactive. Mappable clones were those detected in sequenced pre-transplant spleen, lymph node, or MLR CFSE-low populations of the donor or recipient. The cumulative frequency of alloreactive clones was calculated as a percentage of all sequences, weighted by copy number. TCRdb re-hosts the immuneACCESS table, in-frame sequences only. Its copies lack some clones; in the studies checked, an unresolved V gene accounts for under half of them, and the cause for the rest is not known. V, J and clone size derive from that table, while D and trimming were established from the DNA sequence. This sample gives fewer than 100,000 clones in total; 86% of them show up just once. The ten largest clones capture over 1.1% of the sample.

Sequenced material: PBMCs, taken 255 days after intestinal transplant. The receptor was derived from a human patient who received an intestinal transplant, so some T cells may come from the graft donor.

The DNA sequence is TGTGCCAGCAGTATACAGGGGGCCGCCTACGAGCAGTACGTC. This yields the protein CASSIQGAAYEQYV. The V and J genes are TRBV6-1 and TRBJ2-7; 9 bases in the junction line up with TRBD1. The cysteine opens and the valine closes a CDR3 of 14 amino acids. The retained sequence is limited to the CDR3, 42 bases, with the frame set at the first base. V ends up 5 bases short and J 2 bases short, with an unmatched junction base count of 4. CDR1 and CDR2 are read off the germline V gene as MNHNS and SASEGT.